Ten or more counts support the clone carrying this T cell receptor (beta chain). Noted time point: sample taken at primary tumor resection. Unsorted samples of tumor, nontumor lung or frozen PBMC had their whole RNA sequenced. Germline values: CDR1 KGHSH, CDR2 LQKENI. Trimming took off 0 bases at V and 7 bases at J, with 6 bases between the two ends. There are 12 residues in the CDR3. The data are from a study of spatial heterogeneity in lung cancer. Background on the study: A consistent excess of beta-chain over alpha-chain sequences was detected.

TCRdb fed the 5' RACE reads into MiXCR, producing one record per CDR3 protein. The data contain nearly 80,000 distinct CDR3 sequences, 8% of them seen just once; the ten biggest clones take up 6.5% to 8.5%. The gene calls are TRBV18 and TRBJ1-1, with a possible D match to TRBD1 (6 bases). Material: PBMCs, obtained at surgery. The TCR originated in a male donor with early-stage non-small cell lung cancer. DNA for the CDR3: TGTGCCAGCTCACCACCGGACAGTGAAGCTTTCTTT. This sequence encodes CASSPPDSEAFF.